This T cell receptor beta chain is drawn from a study of siplizumab effects on memory and regulatory T cells. Germline lookup yields CDR1 SEHNR and CDR2 FQNEAQ (reference sequence). This CDR3 spans 13 amino acids. The V and J ends lost 1 base and 1 base respectively, with 5 bases between them. Of note for this clone: Its antigen is undetermined.

Points from the study as a whole: No functional test confirmed suppression by proliferating siplizumab-culture Tregs. Mapping to unstimulated subsets was achieved for only a minor fraction of alloreactive clones. Significant reduction of alloreactive sequences traceable to unstimulated CD4+ memory cells was observed with siplizumab. Where siplizumab was present, mappable alloreactive CD4+ clones averaged around 70% Treg-derived, compared with around 27% in controls.

Only in-frame clones appear in the TCRdb table, and some are missing; sequencing was by immunoSEQ multiplex PCR. The data contain 100,000 or so clones, nearly 95% of them singletons. The chain carries TRBV7-9 and TRBJ2-7; no firm D call. The sequenced sample consisted of non-Treg CD4+ T cells sorted from blood. The receptor was isolated from a human donor in good health. As DNA, the CDR3 is TGTGCCAGCAGCTTAGGCTTGTCCTACGAGCAGTACTTC. It encodes CASSLGLSYEQYF.